The T cell receptor beta chain under discussion was sequenced for a study of persistence of HIV-infected CD4 T cells. Study-level background: CD4+ T cells responding to CMV or HIV-1 Gag were isolated.

V lost 5 bases and J lost 8; bases outside the gene matches: 6. Germline assignment: CDR1 ENHRY and CDR2 SYGVKD. The CDR3 contains 14 residues. Sequencing used immunoSEQ version 4 in survey mode. Template was genomic DNA at about 9.8 ng/uL, with up to 1 ug used per sample. TCRdb's table, derived via immunoSEQ multiplex PCR, lists solely in-frame clones and lacks some. The table shows tens of thousands of clones, with around 75% occurring only once. The stimulus was lysate of CMV-infected fibroblasts, around 10 ug/mL. CD40L-negative CD69-negative CD45RO-high memory CD4+ T cells were sorted as populations depleted of antigen-responding cells. Adults with HIV-1 started suppressive ART while chronically infected. Inclusion required CMV-positive serology and CD4+ counts above 400 cells/uL. As to this clone: Its cognate antigen is unknown.

The TCR was taken from an adult man with HIV who was CMV-seropositive. This sample comprised CD4+ T cells sorted from PBMCs after 18-hour stimulation, obtained from a patient who received antiretroviral therapy. J is TRBJ1-6 and V is TRBV10-3; 7 bases are a match to TRBD1. In nucleotides, the CDR3 is TGTGCCATCAGTAGGACAGGAAAGGATTCACCCCTCCACTTT. It codes for CAISRTGKDSPLHF.